This T cell receptor (beta chain) originates from a study of HIV-infected patients and healthy controls (dated by TCRdb to the mid-2010s). Context from the whole study: CD4 counts rose modestly but significantly in most of the 16 patients after three months of therapy, yet stayed below normal ranges. CD8 counts did not change consistently during early therapy, while the CD4:CD8 ratio increased slightly. Viral load fell below detection in about 75% of the 16 patients by the second bleed and in all patients following a further year of therapy. Overall T-cell lymphocytopenia was not observed in the patients, and no significant difference from controls was found in total CDR3 counts per chain. The question the study tested was whether immune perturbation and reconstitution could be captured by deep TCR repertoire sequencing of small blood samples from HIV patients. The investigation overall reported the following: Both the Jaccard index and the count of highly shared sequences showed that healthy controls shared more CDR3s between individuals than HIV+ patients did. Sequencing depth was restricted by the use of whole blood, which also prevented the dynamics of distinct T-cell subpopulations from being separated. During therapy, HIV-associated CDR3s significantly decreased in frequency, while CMV-associated CDR3s did not change significantly, though most became more frequent. Alpha-chain CDR3s from MAIT cells appeared at high frequency in healthy controls but were severely depleted in HIV+ repertoires. HLA typing of donors was not performed in the study. Roughly threefold more distinct CDR3s and higher Shannon diversity were observed in healthy control repertoires than in untreated HIV+ repertoires. Processing was restricted to sixteen HIV-infected individuals, which the authors judged to be a major constraint on the generalizability of the findings. Mean usage differed significantly between HIV-infected patients and controls for eight alpha and eight beta V genes. Pairing of alpha and beta chains was not determined in the samples. In size-matched repertoire data, the apparent post-therapy recovery of the Gini index in HIV-infected patients was not replicated. Differing numbers of distinct sequences in patients and controls hindered comparison, and size-matching assigned excessive weight to rare events in the HIV-infected data. Significantly higher mean Gini indices were seen in HIV-infected repertoires than in controls, possibly reflecting oligoclonality. The observed differences in diversity could not be explained by the slight differences in age and sex profiles between the study cohorts.

Since whole blood was used without any cell fractionation, the repertoire reflected all peripheral T cells in unsorted form. An approximately 2.5 ml sample of peripheral blood was drawn into Tempus tubes for RNA extraction. HIV-infected adults not yet given antiretroviral therapy and scheduled to start treatment were recruited, and the first sixteen eligible patients underwent processing. Treatment interruptions were among the grounds for excluding patients from enrollment, as were febrile or AIDS-related illness, tumors, hepatitis B or C coinfection, immunomodulatory therapy and recent vaccination. Residual genomic DNA was removed with the TURBO-DNase kit and globin mRNA was depleted with GLOBINclear. Just before antiretroviral therapy was started, pretreatment blood was collected from HIV-infected patients. Approximately 500 ng RNA was reverse transcribed with SuperScript III using primers against the alpha and beta constant regions. Separate alpha and beta chain libraries were generated by chain-specific third strand synthesis with multiplexing indices. In the protocol, all rearrangements within a chain were amplified with a single primer pair so that primer bias was avoided, and molecular barcodes were added to each cDNA molecule. Purified cDNA was ligated with T4 RNA Ligase 1 onto a 5' RACE adapter bearing a random hexamer and the SP2 sequencing primer site. With slow temperature ramps used to favor optimal annealing, second strand synthesis was primed from the SP2 site with Phusion polymerase. Each molecule's 12-nucleotide barcode consisted of two random hexamer sequences, both added before amplification and joined together. P5 and P7 adapter elements plus a second index were added in a short first PCR, which was followed by a roughly 21-cycle amplification PCR with P5s and P7 primers. In total the libraries went through roughly 30 PCR cycles, after which the libraries were quantified on a Qubit, sized on a Bioanalyzer, and diluted to about 4 nM. Sequencing of the normalized libraries was performed on an Illumina MiSeq with 2 x 250 paired-end kits. MinElute columns were the means by which the reverse transcription reactions were cleaned up, and the reactions were eluted into 10 ul Tris-Cl. The adapter ligations were run for approximately 23 hours at 16 degrees C, and AMPure XP beads at a 1:1 ratio were afterwards used to clean them. From the authors' description of their analysis: Demultiplexed FASTQ files were processed with a modified Decombinator that output V, J, insert and barcode information. Sequences that shared a barcode but differed from the dominant sequence were treated as errors and discarded, and barcodes were clustered at Levenshtein distance 3 and counted to estimate the original cDNA molecules. The R packages ineq, vegan, igraph and RCytoscape were used for downstream analyses, with IMGT nomenclature and CDR3 definitions applied. V gene usage was calculated across distinct sequences, with every TCR tallied a single time to avoid skew from clonal expansion. Similarity networks connected unique CDR3 amino acid sequences within a donor whenever two sequences differed by a single Levenshtein edit. Published HIV-specific CDR3s (around 90 alpha, approximately 680 beta) and CMV-specific CDR3s (around 12 alpha, over 200 beta) were compiled and searched for in the repertoires. It was shown by random subsampling to size-matched repertoires that the decreased diversity of patients was not caused by their lower sequence numbers. TCRdb reworked the public reads: Q25 trimming with fastp, MiXCR clone assembly, productive beta chains retained. Rows merge per CDR3 protein into single entries with the most common DNA and genes. Clone size and V and J calls follow TCRdb, not the original study. The sample table shows 5,500 to 6,500 distinct CDR3 sequences, and more than 8.5% are seen once. The ten biggest clones cover around 12% of the sample.

This clonotype is regarded as medium-sized (0.01 to 0.1%). Its antigen specificity is not known. The input lacks base qualities; no much larger clone sits a single base away. According to the germline V gene (reference sequence), CDR1 reads DFQATT and CDR2 reads SNEGSKA. The CDR3 numbers 13 residues from cysteine through phenylalanine. Of all the DNA, just the CDR3 is kept, 39 bases in frame from base 1. V is shortened by 8 bases, J by 4 bases, and the region joining them spans 15 bases. Recombination joined TRBV20-1 with TRBJ2-1; the D element could tentatively be TRBD1 or TRBD2, as 5 bases agree for each. Here the sequenced sample was blood, taken before antiretroviral therapy. The origin of this receptor is an adult with HIV infection. The DNA reads as follows: TGCAGTCTCGGGACCACCCGTTACAATGAGCAGTTCTTC. It translates as CSLGTTRYNEQFF.